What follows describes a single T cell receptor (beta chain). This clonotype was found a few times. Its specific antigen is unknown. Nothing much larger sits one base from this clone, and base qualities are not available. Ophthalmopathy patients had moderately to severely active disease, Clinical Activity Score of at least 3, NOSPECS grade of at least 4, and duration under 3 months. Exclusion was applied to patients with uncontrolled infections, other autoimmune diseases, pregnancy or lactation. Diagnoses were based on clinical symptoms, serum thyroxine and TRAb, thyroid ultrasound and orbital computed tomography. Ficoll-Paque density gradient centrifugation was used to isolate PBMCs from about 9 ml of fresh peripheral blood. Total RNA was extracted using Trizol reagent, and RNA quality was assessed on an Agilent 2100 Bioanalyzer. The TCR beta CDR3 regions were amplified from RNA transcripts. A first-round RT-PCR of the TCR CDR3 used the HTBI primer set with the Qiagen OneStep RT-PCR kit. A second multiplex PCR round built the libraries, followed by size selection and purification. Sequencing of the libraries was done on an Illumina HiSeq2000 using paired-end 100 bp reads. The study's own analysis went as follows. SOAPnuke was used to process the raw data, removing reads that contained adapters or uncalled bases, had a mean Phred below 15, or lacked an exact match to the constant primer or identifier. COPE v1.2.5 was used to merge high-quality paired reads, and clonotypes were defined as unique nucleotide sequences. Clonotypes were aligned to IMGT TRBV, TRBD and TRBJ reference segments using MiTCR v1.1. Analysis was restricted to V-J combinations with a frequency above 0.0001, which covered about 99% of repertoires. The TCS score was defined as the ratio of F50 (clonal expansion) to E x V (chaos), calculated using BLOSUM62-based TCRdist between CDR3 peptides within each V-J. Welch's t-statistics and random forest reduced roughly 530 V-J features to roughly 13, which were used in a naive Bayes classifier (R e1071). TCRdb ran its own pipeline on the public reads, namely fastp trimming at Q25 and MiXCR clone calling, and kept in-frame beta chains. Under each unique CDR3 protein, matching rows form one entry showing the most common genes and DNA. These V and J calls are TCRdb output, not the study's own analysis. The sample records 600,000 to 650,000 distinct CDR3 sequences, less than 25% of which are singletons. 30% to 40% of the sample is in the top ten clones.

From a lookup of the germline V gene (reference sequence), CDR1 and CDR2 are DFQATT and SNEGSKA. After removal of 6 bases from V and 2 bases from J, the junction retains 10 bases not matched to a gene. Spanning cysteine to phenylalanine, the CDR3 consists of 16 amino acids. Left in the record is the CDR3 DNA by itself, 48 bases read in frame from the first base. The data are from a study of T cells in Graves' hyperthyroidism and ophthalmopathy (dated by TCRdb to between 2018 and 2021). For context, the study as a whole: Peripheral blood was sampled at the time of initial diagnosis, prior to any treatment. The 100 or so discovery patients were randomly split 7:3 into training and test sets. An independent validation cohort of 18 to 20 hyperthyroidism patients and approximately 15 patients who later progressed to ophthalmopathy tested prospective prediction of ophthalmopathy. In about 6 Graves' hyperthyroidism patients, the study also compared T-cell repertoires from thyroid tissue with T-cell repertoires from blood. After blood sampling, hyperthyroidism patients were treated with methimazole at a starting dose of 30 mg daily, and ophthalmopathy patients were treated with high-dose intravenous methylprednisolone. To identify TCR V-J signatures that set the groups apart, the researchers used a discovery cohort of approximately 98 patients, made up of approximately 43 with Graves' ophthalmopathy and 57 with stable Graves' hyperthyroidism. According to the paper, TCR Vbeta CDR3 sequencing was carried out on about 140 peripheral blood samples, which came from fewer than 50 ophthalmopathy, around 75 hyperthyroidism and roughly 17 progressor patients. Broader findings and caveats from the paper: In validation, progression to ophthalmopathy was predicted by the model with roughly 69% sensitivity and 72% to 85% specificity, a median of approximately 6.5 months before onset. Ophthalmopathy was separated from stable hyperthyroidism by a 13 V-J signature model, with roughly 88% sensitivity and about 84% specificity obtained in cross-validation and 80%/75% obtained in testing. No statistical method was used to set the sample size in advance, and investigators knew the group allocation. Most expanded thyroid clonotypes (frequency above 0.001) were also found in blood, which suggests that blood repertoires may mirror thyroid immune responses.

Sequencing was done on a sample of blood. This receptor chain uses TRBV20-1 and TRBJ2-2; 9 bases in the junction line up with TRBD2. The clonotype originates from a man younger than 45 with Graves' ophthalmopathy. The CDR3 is CSARRASGKNTGELFF. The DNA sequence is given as TGCAGTGCGAGACGCGCTAGCGGGAAAAACACCGGGGAGCTGTTTTTT.